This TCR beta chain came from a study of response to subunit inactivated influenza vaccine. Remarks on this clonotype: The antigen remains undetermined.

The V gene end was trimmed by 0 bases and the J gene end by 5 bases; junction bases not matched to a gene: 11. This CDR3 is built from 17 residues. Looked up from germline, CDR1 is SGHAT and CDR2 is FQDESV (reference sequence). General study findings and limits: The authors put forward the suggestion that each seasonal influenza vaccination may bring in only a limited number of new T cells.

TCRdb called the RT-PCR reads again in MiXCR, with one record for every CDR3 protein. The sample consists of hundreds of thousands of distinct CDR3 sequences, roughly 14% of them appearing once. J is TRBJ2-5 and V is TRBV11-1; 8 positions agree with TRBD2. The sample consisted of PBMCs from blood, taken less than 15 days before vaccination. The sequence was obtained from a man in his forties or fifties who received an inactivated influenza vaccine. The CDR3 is CASSLASRLALQETQYF. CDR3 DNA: TGTGCCAGCAGCTTAGCGAGCAGACTAGCGCTTCAGGAGACCCAGTACTTC. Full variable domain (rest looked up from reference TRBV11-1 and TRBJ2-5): EAEVAQSPRYKITEKSQAVAFWCDPISGHATLYWYRQILGQGPELLVQFQDESVVDDSQLPKDRFSAERLKGVDSTLKIQPAELGDSAMYLCASSLASRLALQETQYFGPGTRLLVL.